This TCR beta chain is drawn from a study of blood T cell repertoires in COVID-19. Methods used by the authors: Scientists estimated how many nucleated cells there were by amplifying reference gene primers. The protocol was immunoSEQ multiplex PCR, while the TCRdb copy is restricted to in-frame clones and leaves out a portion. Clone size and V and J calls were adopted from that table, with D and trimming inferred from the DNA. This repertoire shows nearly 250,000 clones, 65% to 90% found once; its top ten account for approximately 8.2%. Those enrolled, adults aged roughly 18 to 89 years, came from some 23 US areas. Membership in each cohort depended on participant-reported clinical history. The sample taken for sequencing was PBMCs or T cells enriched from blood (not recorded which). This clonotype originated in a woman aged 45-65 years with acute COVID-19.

For the CDR3, the DNA is TGTGCCAGCAGCTTACAACAGCAAAAAGAGACCCAGTACTTC. Residues: CASSLQQQKETQYF. The chain joins TRBV11-1 to TRBJ2-5, with D unclear. Germline loops: CDR1 SGHAT, CDR2 FQDESV (reference sequence). The V end lost 2 bases, the J end lost 3 bases, and 10 bases lay between the germline ends. The CDR3 runs to 14 residues.